One sample yielded the 7 T cell receptor beta chains listed below, sequenced in a study of T cell responses to AZD1222 COVID-19 vaccine. The method was immunoSEQ multiplex PCR; TCRdb's version includes in-frame clones alone and lacks a portion of them. The table has about 160,000 clones, 88% seen once. The sample was peripheral blood, taken 28 days after the second AZD1222 dose. The source is an adult who received the AZD1222 COVID-19 vaccine.

The genes are TRBV30 and TRBJ2-7, with 7 nucleotides matching TRBD2. V gave up 0 bases and J gave up 8 bases; unmatched junction bases: 10. The CDR3 has 14 residues. The germline CDR1 and CDR2 sequences are GTSNPN and SVGIG (reference sequence). CDR3 nucleotides: TGTGCCTGGAGTGTCGGAGCGGGGTTTTATCAGCAGTACTTC. Translation: CAWSVGAGFYQQYF.

The genes are TRBV20-1 and TRBJ1-4, with unresolved D. Looked up from germline, CDR1 is DFQATT and CDR2 is SNEGSKA (reference sequence). With 3 bases removed from V and 0 bases from J, the gap between germline ends came to 5 bases. This CDR3 region has 13 residues. CDR3 in DNA: TGCAGTGCTAGTTTGCCAACTAATGAAAAACTGTTTTTT. It encodes CSASLPTNEKLFF.

The genes are TRBV15 and TRBJ2-1; D is unclear. CDR3 length: 14 amino acids. The germline gives CDR1 LNHNV, CDR2 YYDKDF (reference sequence). The ends were cut back, 6 bases at V and 0 bases at J, with 9 bases in the middle. The CDR3 DNA is TGTGCCACCAGTCTGCGGTACTCCTACAATGAGCAGTTCTTC. It translates to CATSLRYSYNEQFF.

The chain couples TRBV7-2 to TRBJ1-2; D is undetermined. The CDR3 is 15 amino acids. V was trimmed by 3 bases and J by 2 bases, leaving 13 bases between them. Germline V CDR1 and CDR2: SGHTA, FQGNSA. The CDR3 spells CASSLVRVGNYGYTF. CDR3 nucleotides: TGTGCCAGCAGCTTGGTCCGGGTAGGAAACTATGGCTACACCTTC.

The J gene is TRBJ2-1, the V gene TRBV9, with 7 bases matching TRBD1. CDR1 SGDLS and CDR2 YYNGEE come from the germline V gene. The CDR3 runs 17 residues. The V segment lost 4 bases and the J segment 3 bases; nucleotides outside the gene matches: 13. The CDR3 protein is CASSSRREGASYNEQFF. CDR3 in DNA: TGTGCCAGCAGCTCACGCCGTGAGGGGGCAAGCTACAATGAGCAGTTCTTC.

The chain has TRBV28 and TRBJ1-5; 8 positions agree with TRBD1. This CDR3 is built from 14 residues. Trimming cost V 6 bases and J 3 bases; bases outside gene matches: 4. Germline V gene lookup returns CDR1 MDHEN and CDR2 SYDVKM. CDR3 sequence reads: CASSRQGNNQPQHF. CDR3 bases: TGTGCCAGCAGCAGACAGGGGAACAATCAGCCCCAGCATTTT. Combining the CDR3 with reference TRBV28 and TRBJ1-5 gives the whole variable domain DVKVTQSSRYLVKRTGEKVFLECVQDMDHENMFWYRQDPGLGLRLIYFSYDVKMKEKGDIPEGYSVSREKKERFSLILESASTNQTSMYLCASSRQGNNQPQHFGDGTRLSIL.

This clone was seen just once. V is TRBV4-1 and J is TRBJ2-6; D unclear. V was shortened by 3 bases and J by 0 bases, with 6 bases between the two germline ends. Germline CDR1 MGHRA, CDR2 YSYEKL. This CDR3 region has 15 residues. CDR3 coding DNA: TGCGCCAGCAGCCATCATGTCTCTGGGGCCAACGTCCTGACTTTC. This translates into CASSHHVSGANVLTF.